This T cell receptor (beta chain) is from a study of shared clonotypes between healthy human individuals. CDR1 is LGHNA and CDR2 is YSLEER in the germline V gene. The CDR3 length is 17 residues. Per the study methods: ImmunoSEQ output held junction-only sequences without quality scores, so filtering differed. Clones were sequenced by immunoSEQ multiplex PCR, and TCRdb holds only the in-frame ones, with some missing. The V and J calls and clone size were taken over from that table, and D and trimming were inferred from the DNA. The sample consists of over 95,000 clones, around half of them appearing once.

The chain joins TRBV4-3 to TRBJ2-5; a possible D gene is TRBD2 (5 bases). The assigned J gene may be wrong: the sequence end matches TRBJ2-7 better. Sequenced material: PBMCs. The clonotype originates from a middle-aged woman in good health. Some clones in this sample may be carry-over from other donors' samples. CDR3 nucleotide sequence: TGCGCCAGCAGCCAGGCCCGACTACCAGCGCGGATATACGAGCAGTACTTC. This gives the protein CASSQARLPARIYEQYF.